Sequencing of this TCR beta chain was carried out in a study of OX40 agonist ivuxolimab in advanced cancers. The wider study: Participants could have had prior anti-PD-1, anti-PD-L1 or anti-CTLA-4 therapy, and more than 35% had some.

Produced via immunoSEQ multiplex PCR; TCRdb's table is partial and in-frame only. Among about 42,000 clones listed, 81% were seen once. General observations from the study: More expanded clones were found, on average, in CD8+ than in CD4+ T cells.

As regards this clone: Antigen unknown.

Between the trimmed V and J ends, which lost 4 bases and 0 bases, there was a span of 13 bases. The CDR3 has 15 residues. CDR1 and CDR2 from the germline V gene are SGHRS and YFSETQ. The receptor was derived from an adult with an advanced solid tumor such as melanoma, head and neck, liver or kidney cancer. This rearrangement joins TRBV5-1 to TRBJ1-1; D gene unclear. The sample consisted of CD4+ or CD8+ T cells sorted from blood, taken in a trial of the OX40 agonist ivuxolimab. The CDR3 DNA is TGCGCCAGCAGCCGAAACAGCATCATGAACACTGAAGCTTTCTTT. Encoded protein: CASSRNSIMNTEAFF. Supplemented by reference TRBV5-1 and TRBJ1-1, the full variable domain reads KAGVTQTPRYLIKTRGQQVTLSCSPISGHRSVSWYQQTPGQGLQFLFEYFSETQRNKGNFPGRFSGRQFSNSRSEMNVSTLELGDSALYLCASSRNSIMNTEAFFGQGTRLTVV.